This T cell receptor beta chain stems from a study of blood T cell repertoires in COVID-19. Overall study context: Italy, Spain and the United States were the sources of the convalescent and acute COVID-19 samples. Nucleic acid was either cDNA or gDNA, and it came from T cells, B-cell-depleted T cells, or PBMCs.

The V gene's germline CDR1 is SGHRS and CDR2 YFSETQ. Trimming left V 2 bases short and J 3 bases short, with 14 bases between. The CDR3 totals 15 residues. Original processing methods: Scientists estimated how many nucleated cells there were by amplifying reference gene primers. This table comes from immunoSEQ multiplex PCR, and its TCRdb copy is limited to in-frame clones, with some not included. V, J and clone size reflect that table, while D and trimming were determined from the DNA. The sample holds about 210,000 clones, 80% to 90% seen once. The specimen sequenced was peripheral blood. The chain combines TRBV5-1 with TRBJ2-5; possibly TRBD1 for D (6 bases). This receptor was identified in a woman between 50 and 59 years old with active or convalescent COVID-19. CDR3: CASSFQGLQEETQYF. CDR3 in DNA: TGCGCCAGCAGCTTCCAGGGGTTGCAGGAAGAGACCCAGTACTTC.